What follows describes a single TCR beta chain. Its specific antigen is unknown. No per-base quality is available; no much larger clone lies one base away. Collaborating institutions collected whole blood in K2EDTA tubes following their own protocols. Collaborator samples were shipped for TCRbeta analysis as frozen whole blood, isolated PBMCs, or DNA extracted from either sample type. The data stem from a study of blood T cell repertoires in COVID-19 (dated by TCRdb to about 2020). The study in broad terms: The collaborator samples originated in the United States, Italy and Spain and spanned the acute and convalescent phases of COVID-19. Subjects who had been exposed to COVID-19, were actively infected with it, or had recovered from it provided the deeply sampled blood TCRbeta repertoires that made up the dataset. Nearly every sample came with metadata listing a de-identified subject ID, COVID-19 status, age in years and sex. The material from the prospective study consisted of cDNA or gDNA derived from T cells, B-cell-depleted T cells, or PBMCs. Samples came from the ongoing ImmuneRACE study (first 160 participants) plus 1,254 subjects from 6 global collaborators. Where available, HLA class I and class II types were obtained from metadata supplied by the sample provider rather than from assay-based typing. The repertoires were released in a freely available public database intended as a resource for research on the immune response to SARS-CoV-2. Points the paper makes about the study in general: The amount of clinical and demographic metadata varied by source and participant and was provided uncurated.

The immunoSEQ Assay, a bias-controlled multiplex PCR, was used to amplify TCRbeta CDR3 regions from genomic DNA. From the authors' description of their analysis: Nucleated cell counts per sample were estimated from amplification of reference gene primers within the assay. Sequence reads were collapsed and filtered to measure the absolute abundance of every unique TCRbeta CDR3 rearrangement. For each sample, productive Simpson clonality was calculated by taking the square root of Simpson's diversity index across productive rearrangements. TCRdb took over this immuneACCESS table, retaining in-frame rearrangements with V and J assigned. Such tables are incomplete; in checked studies, under half of the missing clones stem from an unresolved V gene, and the remainder is unexplained. Clone size and the V and J calls come from that table; the DNA yielded D and trimming. The sample table lists 360,000 or so clones, 90% of them with a count of one. The leading ten clones occupy around 7% of the sample.

The cysteine opens and the phenylalanine closes a CDR3 of 15 amino acids. Just the 45-base CDR3 DNA is kept, in frame starting at base 1. V is clipped by 1 base and J by 5 bases, and the sequence between their germline boundaries is 12 bases long. The CDR1 and CDR2 encoded by the germline V gene are SGDLS and YYNGEE. This clonotype was sampled from a man in his late teens or twenties with active or convalescent COVID-19. The sample consisted of peripheral blood. The sequence is built from TRBV9 and TRBJ2-2; D gene: possibly TRBD1, on 6 matching bases. The CDR3 protein: CASSVRGSWTGELFF. In nucleotides, the sequence is TGTGCCAGCAGCGTAAGGGGGTCATGGACCGGGGAGCTGTTTTTT.